These T cell receptor beta chains were read from a single sample in a study of T cells after yellow fever vaccination. TCRdb fed the 5' RACE reads into MiXCR, producing one record per CDR3 protein. The table has over 300,000 distinct CDR3 sequences, 6.8% seen once. The specimen comprised PBMCs, sampled around 45 days after the first yellow fever vaccination. These TCRs come from a young man who received the YFV17D yellow fever vaccine. Both conserved end residues are part of each CDR3. The D gene is left open where the match is weak. Clone size is not always given. Where it is, it says once, few, many or a class for expanded clones.

TRBV5-5,TRBJ1-5,many,-,TGTGCCAGCCGAGAAGGGATAAGGCAGCCCCAGCATTTT,CASREGIRQPQHF
TRBV10-2,TRBJ2-5,many,TRBD2,TGCGCCAGCGGACTAGCGGGTCCGTACCAAGAGACCCAGTACTTC,CASGLAGPYQETQYF
TRBV6-2/TRBV6-3,TRBJ1-1,-,-,TGTGCCAGCACCCTAACACCATTCGGGAACACTGAAGCTTTCTTT,CASTLTPFGNTEAFF
TRBV7-3,TRBJ2-3,-,-,TGTGCCAGCAGCCGAGGGGACACAGATACGCAGTATTTT,CASSRGDTDTQYF
TRBV29-1,TRBJ2-7,few,TRBD2,TGCAGCGTTGAATTCCCCAGCGGGGGGCCGCTCGGCGAGCAGTACTTC,CSVEFPSGGPLGEQYF
TRBV27,TRBJ1-1,-,TRBD1,TGTGCCAGCAGTTTAGGTCGGACAGGGGGAACCACTGAAGCTTTCTTT,CASSLGRTGGTTEAFF
TRBV6-2/TRBV6-3,TRBJ1-2,few,-,TGTGCCAGCAGCGAACAGGGAACTGCTGGCTACACCTTC,CASSEQGTAGYTF
TRBV30,TRBJ2-2,few,-,TGTGCCTGGAGTCCGGTTGTGAAGGCCGGGGAGCTGTTTTTT,CAWSPVVKAGELFF
TRBV12-3/TRBV12-4,TRBJ2-1,-,-,TGTGCCAGCAGTTTCGGGGGGCGGGGGTCCTACAATGAGCAGTTCTTC,CASSFGGRGSYNEQFF
TRBV4-1,TRBJ1-2,few,TRBD1,TGCGCCAGCAGCCAAGGGACAGGGAATGCTAACTATGGCTACACCTTC,CASSQGTGNANYGYTF
TRBV12-3/TRBV12-4,TRBJ2-1,many,-,TGTGCCAGCAGTTTAGCGCTAGGTTGGTACAATGAGCAGTTCTTC,CASSLALGWYNEQFF
TRBV28,TRBJ2-1,few,-,TGTGCCAGCGGACTCCCCGACCGCCGGATTTCGTCCTCCCTCGGTTACAATGAGCAGTTCTTC,CASGLPDRRISSSLGYNEQFF
TRBV12-3/TRBV12-4,TRBJ2-7,-,-,TGTGCCAGCAGACACAAAGTCTCCTACGAGCAGTACTTC,CASRHKVSYEQYF
TRBV5-1,TRBJ1-6,-,-,TGCGCCAGCAGCTTGGTGTCCGACAGCCGGACACCCCTCCACTTT,CASSLVSDSRTPLHF
TRBV5-6,TRBJ2-2,many,TRBD1,TGTGCCAGCAGCCAATGGGACAGACATACCGGGGAGCTGTTTTTT,CASSQWDRHTGELFF
TRBV28,TRBJ1-2,-,TRBD1,TGTGCCAGCCTAACAGGGGGGCACGGGTATGGCTACACCTTC,CASLTGGHGYGYTF